These 4 T cell receptor beta chains were sequenced from one sample in a study of beta chain features in type 1 diabetes. Study-level points and caveats: A moderate, significant TCRB CDR3 shortening appeared in type 1 diabetes across four CD4+ subsets.

No antigen has been identified for these receptors. Isolated RNA was reverse transcribed in full, so expressed TCRB transcripts were sequenced. TCRdb's table, derived via immunoSEQ multiplex PCR, lists solely in-frame clones and lacks some. Among hundreds of thousands of clones, about an eighth were seen once, and the ten largest hold approximately 0.042%. Sequenced: naive CD4+ T cells from blood. All receptors derive from a man between 18 and 29 years old with type 1 diabetes.

The chain carries TRBV27 and TRBJ1-2; no firm D call. Trimming left V 4 bases short and J 4 bases short, with 4 bases between. CDR3 length: 11 residues. CDR1 is MNHEY, CDR2 SMNVEV, per germline (reference sequence). Here the CDR3 reads CASSYSYGYTF. The CDR3 DNA follows: TGTGCCAGCAGTTATTCCTATGGCTACACCTTC.

This chain connects TRBV14 to TRBJ2-5; D possibly uses TRBD1 or TRBD2 (5 bases each). The germline V gene has CDR1 SGHDN and CDR2 FVKESK. V was cut by 1 base and J by 2 bases, with 14 bases left in between. The CDR3 totals 16 residues. The CDR3 loop is CASSQVRGLRQETQYF. DNA of the CDR3: TGTGCCAGCAGCCAAGTGAGGGGATTGAGACAAGAGACCCAGTACTTC.

A few counts support this clone. The rearrangement links TRBV18 to TRBJ2-1; 7 bases map to TRBD2. The CDR3 sequence is 16 residues long. V was clipped by 4 bases and J by 7 bases; unmatched bases: 13. Per germline, CDR1 KGHSH and CDR2 LQKENI. The DNA for the CDR3 is TGTGCCAGCTCACGTCTGAAGTGGGAGGGTACGAATGAGCAGTTCTTC. It encodes CASSRLKWEGTNEQFF.

This clone was seen only a few times. This chain links TRBV28 with TRBJ2-5; a possible D gene is TRBD2 (7 bases). Germline-derived CDR1 and CDR2 are MDHEN and SYDVKM. The CDR3 totals 16 residues. Trimming took off 3 bases at V and 3 bases at J, with 17 bases between the two ends. CDR3 sequence reads: CASSFLGGGGKETQYF. The CDR3 DNA reads TGTGCCAGCAGTTTCCTGGGCGGGGGCGGAAAAGAGACCCAGTACTTC.